This TCR beta chain stems from a study of cytomegalovirus exposure and HLA in healthy donors. Study results and limitations: Later analysis revealed greater clonal expansion in HLA-associated TCR beta chains than in equally common others.

As concerns this clone: What it recognizes is unknown.

Primers for the PCR totalled 60 Vbeta and 13 Jbeta. Profiled with immunoSEQ multiplex PCR; TCRdb holds only in-frame clones, not every one. The sample has fewer than 250,000 clones, 85% seen once. Germline assignment: CDR1 KGHSH and CDR2 LQKENI. Unmatched junction bases numbered 8, after V lost 3 bases and J lost 6 bases. CDR3 length: 17 amino acids. Donors were ostensibly healthy at sampling, although undocumented immune exposures were probable. Material for sequencing was PBMCs. This chain uses TRBV18 with TRBJ2-3; TRBD2 matches at 14 bases. The receptor was derived from a human donor in good health. The chain's CDR3 is CASSPKGTSGRWDTQYF. The CDR3 coding sequence is TGTGCCAGCTCACCCAAAGGGACTAGCGGGAGATGGGATACGCAGTATTTT.